The sequence of this TCR beta chain was determined in a study of T cell responses to AZD1222 COVID-19 vaccine. From germline, CDR1 is SQVTM and CDR2 ANQGSEA. The CDR3 loop spans 13 amino acids. V shed 7 bases and J shed 4 bases, with 16 bases lying between them. Broader study findings: Unmutated regions of variants are reportedly targeted by nearly half of spike-specific TCRs. The donor cohort was predominantly white British with a female majority, and clonal diversity may have been underestimated. Distributed over spike, vaccine-associated CD4 TCRs predominated at 160-218 and 743-854. In all cases, repertoires were sampled only after the peak T cell response.

Data came from immunoSEQ multiplex PCR; TCRdb stores just in-frame clones and leaves some out. The repertoire holds under 150,000 clones, with roughly 85% as singletons. Note on this clone: Its antigen is still unknown.

The material sequenced was peripheral blood, taken on day 0 of MenACWY control vaccination. The chain combines TRBV29-1 with TRBJ2-5, with D possibly being TRBD2 (7 bases). The clonotype originates from an adult in good health. CDR3 bases: TGCAGCGCCACCAGGGGCGGGGGAGAGACCCAGTACTTC. Protein product: CSATRGGGETQYF.